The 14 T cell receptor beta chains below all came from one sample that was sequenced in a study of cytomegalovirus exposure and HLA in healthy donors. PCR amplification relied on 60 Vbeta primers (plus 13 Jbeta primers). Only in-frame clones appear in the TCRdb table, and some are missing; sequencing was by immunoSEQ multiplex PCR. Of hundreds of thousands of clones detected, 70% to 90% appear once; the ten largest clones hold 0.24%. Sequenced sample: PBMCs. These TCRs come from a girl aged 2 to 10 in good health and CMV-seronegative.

The CDR3 is CASSLAPSGLGTYEQYF. CDR3 DNA: TGCGCCAGCAGCCTTGCCCCCAGCGGATTAGGGACCTACGAGCAGTACTTC. The rearrangement links TRBV4-1 to TRBJ2-7; a weak D match, TRBD2 (5 bases). The V gene lost 4 bases and the J gene lost 2 bases, with 21 bases spanning the gap. Germline-derived CDR1 and CDR2 are MGHRA and YSYEKL. The CDR3 length is 17 residues.

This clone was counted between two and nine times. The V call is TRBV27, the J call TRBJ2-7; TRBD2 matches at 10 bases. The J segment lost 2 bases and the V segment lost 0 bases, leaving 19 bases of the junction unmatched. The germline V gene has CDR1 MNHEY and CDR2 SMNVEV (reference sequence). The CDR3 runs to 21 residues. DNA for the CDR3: TGTGCCAGCAGTTTATCCCCGCCTCCGTTCGGTCTAGCGGGAGACCCCTACGAGCAGTACTTC. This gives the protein CASSLSPPPFGLAGDPYEQYF.

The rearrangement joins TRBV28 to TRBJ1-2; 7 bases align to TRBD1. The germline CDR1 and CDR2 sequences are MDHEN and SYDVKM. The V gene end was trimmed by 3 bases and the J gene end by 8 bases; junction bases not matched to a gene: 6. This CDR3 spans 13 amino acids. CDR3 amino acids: CASSLEGARGYTF. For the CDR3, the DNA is TGTGCCAGCAGTTTGGAGGGGGCGAGGGGCTACACCTTC.

The CDR3 sequence is CASSSTPGTTNYGYTF. CDR3 sequence (DNA): TGTGCCAGCAGCTCTACCCCCGGGACAACGAACTATGGCTACACCTTC. This chain links TRBV7-2 with TRBJ1-2, with D perhaps TRBD1 (6 bases). Germline CDR1 reads SGHTA; CDR2 reads FQGNSA. There are 16 residues in the CDR3. Between the trimmed V and J ends, which lost 4 bases and 2 bases, there was a span of 17 bases.

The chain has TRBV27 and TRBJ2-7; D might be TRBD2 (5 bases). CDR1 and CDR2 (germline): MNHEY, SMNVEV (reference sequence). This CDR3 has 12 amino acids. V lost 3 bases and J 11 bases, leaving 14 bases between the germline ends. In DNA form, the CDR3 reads TGTGCCAGCAGTTTGTCGGGCAGGCGGGAGTACTTC. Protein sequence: CASSLSGRREYF.

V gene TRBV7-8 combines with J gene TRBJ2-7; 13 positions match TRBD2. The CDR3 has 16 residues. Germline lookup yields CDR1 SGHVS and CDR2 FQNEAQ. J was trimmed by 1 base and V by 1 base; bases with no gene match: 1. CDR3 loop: CASSLELAGGSYEQYF. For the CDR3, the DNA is TGTGCCAGCAGCTTAGAACTAGCGGGGGGGTCCTACGAGCAGTACTTC.

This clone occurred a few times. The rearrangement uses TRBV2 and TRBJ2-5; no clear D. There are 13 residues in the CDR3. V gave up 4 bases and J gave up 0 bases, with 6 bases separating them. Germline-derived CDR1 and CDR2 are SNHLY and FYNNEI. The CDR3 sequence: CASSVYNQETQYF. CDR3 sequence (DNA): TGTGCCAGCAGTGTATACAACCAAGAGACCCAGTACTTC.

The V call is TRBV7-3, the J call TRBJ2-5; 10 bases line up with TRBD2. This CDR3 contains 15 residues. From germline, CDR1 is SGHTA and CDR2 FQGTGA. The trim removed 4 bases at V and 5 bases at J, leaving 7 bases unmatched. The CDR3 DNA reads TGTGCCAGCAGCTCCCTAGCGGGGGAATGGGAGACCCAGTACTTC. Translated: CASSSLAGEWETQYF.

The CDR3 DNA sequence: TGCAGCGTATCACTCTCTGGGGCCAACGTCCTGACTTTC. Its protein is CSVSLSGANVLTF. The gene calls are TRBV29-1 and TRBJ2-6, with D uncertain. Trimming pared 6 bases from V and 0 bases from J, leaving 6 bases between. The CDR3 is 13 residues long. Germline loops: CDR1 SQVTM, CDR2 ANQGSEA. The whole variable domain, filled in from reference TRBV29-1 and TRBJ2-6, reads SAVISQKPSRDICQRGTSLTIQCQVDSQVTMMFWYRQQPGQSLTLIATANQGSEATYESGFVIDKFPISRPNLTFSTLTVSNMSPEDSSIYLCSVSLSGANVLTFGAGSRLTVL.

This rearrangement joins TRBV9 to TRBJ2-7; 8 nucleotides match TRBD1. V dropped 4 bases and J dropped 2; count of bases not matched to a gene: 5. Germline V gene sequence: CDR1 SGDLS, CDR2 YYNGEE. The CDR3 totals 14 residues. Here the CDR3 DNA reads TGTGCCAGCAGCCCCCGGACAGGGACCTACGAGCAGTACTTC. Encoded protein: CASSPRTGTYEQYF.

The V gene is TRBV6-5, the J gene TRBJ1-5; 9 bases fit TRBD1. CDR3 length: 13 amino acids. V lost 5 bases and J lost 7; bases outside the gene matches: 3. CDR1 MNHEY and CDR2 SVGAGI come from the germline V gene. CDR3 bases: TGTGCCAGCAGTCCGACAGGGGGGCAGCCCCAGCATTTT. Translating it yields CASSPTGGQPQHF.

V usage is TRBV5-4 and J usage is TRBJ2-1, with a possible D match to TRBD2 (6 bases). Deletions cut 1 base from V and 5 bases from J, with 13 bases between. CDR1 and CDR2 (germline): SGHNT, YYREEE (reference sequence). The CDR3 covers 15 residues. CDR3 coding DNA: TGTGCCAGCAGCTTGTTCGGGAGTAACAACAATGAGCAGTTCTTC. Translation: CASSLFGSNNNEQFF. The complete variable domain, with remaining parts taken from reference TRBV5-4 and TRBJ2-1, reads ETGVTQSPTHLIKTRGQQVTLRCSSQSGHNTVSWYQQALGQGPQFIFQYYREEENGRGNFPPRFSGLQFPNYSSELNVNALELDDSALYLCASSLFGSNNNEQFFGPGTRLTVL.

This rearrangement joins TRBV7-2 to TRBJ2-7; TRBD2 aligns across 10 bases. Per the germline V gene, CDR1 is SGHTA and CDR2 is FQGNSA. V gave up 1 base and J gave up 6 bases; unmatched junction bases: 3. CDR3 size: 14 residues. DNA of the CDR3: TGTGCCAGCAGCTTAGGTTGGACTAGCGGCGAGCAGTACTTC. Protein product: CASSLGWTSGEQYF.

The CDR3 DNA reads TGTGCCAGCAGTTCCTTAGCGGGAGGGCGGGGGGATGAGCAGTTCTTC. This gives the protein CASSSLAGGRGDEQFF. V usage is TRBV6-5 and J usage is TRBJ2-1; 11 nucleotides line up with TRBD2. The germline gives CDR1 MNHEY, CDR2 SVGAGI. J gave up 8 bases and V 4 bases, and 10 bases lay outside the gene matches. The CDR3 extends over 16 amino acids.